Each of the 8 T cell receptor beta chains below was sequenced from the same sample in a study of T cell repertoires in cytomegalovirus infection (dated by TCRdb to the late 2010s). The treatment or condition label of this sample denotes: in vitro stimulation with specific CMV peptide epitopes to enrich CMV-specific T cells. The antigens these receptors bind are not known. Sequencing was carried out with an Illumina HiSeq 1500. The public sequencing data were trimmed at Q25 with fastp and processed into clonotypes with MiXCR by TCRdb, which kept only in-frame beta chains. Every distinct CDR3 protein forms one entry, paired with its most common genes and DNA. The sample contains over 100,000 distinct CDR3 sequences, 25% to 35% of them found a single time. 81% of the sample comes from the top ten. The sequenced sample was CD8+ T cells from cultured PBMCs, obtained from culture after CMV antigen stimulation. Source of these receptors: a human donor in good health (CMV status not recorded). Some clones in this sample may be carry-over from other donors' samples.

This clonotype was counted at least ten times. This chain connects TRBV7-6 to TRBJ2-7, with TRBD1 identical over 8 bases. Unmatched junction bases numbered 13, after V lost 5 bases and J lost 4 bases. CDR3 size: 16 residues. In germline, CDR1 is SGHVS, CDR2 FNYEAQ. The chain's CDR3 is CASSEEVGTGSYEQYF. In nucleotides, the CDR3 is TGTGCCAGCAGCGAGGAGGTTGGGACAGGTTCGTACGAGCAGTACTTC.

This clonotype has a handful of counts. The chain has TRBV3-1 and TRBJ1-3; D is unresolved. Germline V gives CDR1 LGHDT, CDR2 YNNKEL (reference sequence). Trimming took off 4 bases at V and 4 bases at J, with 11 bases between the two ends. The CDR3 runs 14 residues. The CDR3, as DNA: TGTGCCAGCAGCCCCGGATCCTGGGGAAACACCATATATTTT. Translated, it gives CASSPGSWGNTIYF. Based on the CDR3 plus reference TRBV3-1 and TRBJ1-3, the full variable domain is DTAVSQTPKYLVTQMGNDKSIKCEQNLGHDTMYWYKQDSKKFLKIMFSYNNKELIINETVPNRFSPKSPDKAHLNLHINSLELGDSAVYFCASSPGSWGNTIYFGEGSWLTVV.

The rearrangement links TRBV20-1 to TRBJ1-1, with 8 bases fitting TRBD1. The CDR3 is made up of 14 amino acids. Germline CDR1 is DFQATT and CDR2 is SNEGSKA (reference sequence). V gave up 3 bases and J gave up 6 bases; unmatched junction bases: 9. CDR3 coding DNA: TGCAGTGCTAGGACGCCGACAGGGGAGTCTGAAGCTTTCTTT. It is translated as CSARTPTGESEAFF.

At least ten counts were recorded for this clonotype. For the CDR3, the DNA is TGTGCCAGCAGCTTCGGACTAGCGGTGTACGAGCAGTACTTC. Translated, it gives CASSFGLAVYEQYF. The chain uses TRBV7-8 and TRBJ2-7, with 10 bases lining up with TRBD2. Germline loops: CDR1 SGHVS, CDR2 FQNEAQ. Trimming removed 3 bases from V and 4 bases from J; junction bases left unmatched: 3. The CDR3 spans 14 residues.

The DNA for the CDR3 is TGTGCCAGCAGCTTAGTTAGCGGGGTTAGCACAGATACGCAGTATTTT. Its translation is CASSLVSGVSTDTQYF. The genes are TRBV7-2 and TRBJ2-3; 8 bases agree with TRBD2. Germline trimming cut 1 base from V and 0 bases from J; bases unmatched to any gene: 3. Germline V CDR1 and CDR2: SGHTA, FQGNSA. The CDR3 runs 16 residues. Full variable domain (outside the CDR3, taken from reference TRBV7-2 and TRBJ2-3): GAGVSQSPSNKVTEKGKDVELRCDPISGHTALYWYRQSLGQGLEFLIYFQGNSAPDKSGLPSDRFSAERTGGSVSTLTIQRTQQEDSAVYLCASSLVSGVSTDTQYFGPGTRLTVL.

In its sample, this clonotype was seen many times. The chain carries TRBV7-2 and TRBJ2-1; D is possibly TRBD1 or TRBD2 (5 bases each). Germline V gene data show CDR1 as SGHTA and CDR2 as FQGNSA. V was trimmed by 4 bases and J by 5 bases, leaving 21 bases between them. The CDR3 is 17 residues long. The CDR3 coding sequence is TGTGCCAGCAGCTCCGCGCCGGGCCGGGTGGGGGACAATGAGCAGTTCTTC. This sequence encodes CASSSAPGRVGDNEQFF.

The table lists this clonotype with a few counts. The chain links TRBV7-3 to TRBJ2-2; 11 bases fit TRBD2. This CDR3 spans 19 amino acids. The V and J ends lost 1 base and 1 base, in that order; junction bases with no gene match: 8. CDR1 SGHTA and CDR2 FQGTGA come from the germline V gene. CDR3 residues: CASSLSTRLAGGNTGELFF. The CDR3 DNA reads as TGTGCCAGCAGCTTAAGTACTCGTCTAGCGGGGGGGAACACCGGGGAGCTGTTTTTT.

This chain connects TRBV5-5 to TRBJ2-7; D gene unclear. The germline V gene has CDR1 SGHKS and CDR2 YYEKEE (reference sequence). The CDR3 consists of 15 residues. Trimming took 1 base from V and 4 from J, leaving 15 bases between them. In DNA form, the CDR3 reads TGTGCCAGCAGCTTGTATCAGGACGGTGGTTACGAGCAGTACTTC. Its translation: CASSLYQDGGYEQYF.